The 9 T cell receptor beta chains given below trace back to one sample, sequenced in a study of cytomegalovirus exposure and HLA in healthy donors. The PCR was carried out with 60 Vbeta primers and 13 Jbeta primers. Clones were sequenced by immunoSEQ multiplex PCR, and TCRdb holds only the in-frame ones, with some missing. The table has 200,000 or so clones, 82% seen once. The sequencing sample was made of PBMCs. The receptor source for this set is a boy between 2 and 10 years old in good health and CMV-seronegative.

This clone was counted a few times. The chain joins TRBV27 to TRBJ2-3, with unresolved D. There are 13 residues in the CDR3. CDR1 and CDR2 (germline): MNHEY, SMNVEV (reference sequence). Trimming cost V 5 bases and J 0 bases, with 6 bases left between them. CDR3 bases: TGTGCCAGCAGTCCTAAAAGCACAGATACGCAGTATTTT. Amino acids: CASSPKSTDTQYF.

This clone was seen only once. The chain recombines TRBV5-1 with TRBJ1-5, with no clear D. The CDR3 length is 16 residues. Per the germline V gene, CDR1 is SGHRS and CDR2 is YFSETQ. V gave up 2 bases and J gave up 6 bases, with 18 bases separating them. The CDR3: CASSFFGRGFRQPQHF. The CDR3 coding sequence is TGCGCCAGCAGCTTCTTCGGACGGGGATTTCGTCAGCCCCAGCATTTT. Full variable domain (remainder filled in from reference TRBV5-1 and TRBJ1-5): KAGVTQTPRYLIKTRGQQVTLSCSPISGHRSVSWYQQTPGQGLQFLFEYFSETQRNKGNFPGRFSGRQFSNSRSEMNVSTLELGDSALYLCASSFFGRGFRQPQHFGDGTRLSIL.

V usage is TRBV18 and J usage is TRBJ2-7, with a possible D match to TRBD1 (7 bases). CDR1 is KGHSH and CDR2 is LQKENI in the germline V gene. The CDR3 runs 13 residues. V was clipped by 5 bases and J by 1 base, with 9 bases between them. CDR3 in DNA: TGTGCCAGCTCAGCGGGACAGTCCTACGAGCAGTACTTC. Protein sequence: CASSAGQSYEQYF.

The rearrangement joins TRBV9 to TRBJ2-3; TRBD2 agrees at 10 bases. The CDR3 totals 16 residues. Germline CDR1 reads SGDLS; CDR2 reads YYNGEE. V lost 4 bases to trimming and J lost 2 bases; unmatched junction nucleotides: 7. Here the CDR3 DNA reads TGTGCCAGCAGCCCTCATAGCGGGGGGACCACAGATACGCAGTATTTT. Residues: CASSPHSGGTTDTQYF.

J is TRBJ1-5 and V is TRBV12-5; possible D gene TRBD1, 5 bases. Per germline, CDR1 LGHNT and CDR2 FRNRAP. The CDR3 consists of 15 residues. V was trimmed by 0 bases and J by 2 bases, leaving 8 bases between them. The CDR3 here is CASGLVGEGNQPQHF. The CDR3 DNA sequence: TGTGCTAGTGGTTTGGTAGGGGAGGGCAATCAGCCCCAGCATTTT.

The genes are TRBV9 and TRBJ2-1, with D possibly matching TRBD1 (6 bases). Trimming stripped 0 bases from V and 2 bases from J, with 18 bases between. Germline lookup yields CDR1 SGDLS and CDR2 YYNGEE. The CDR3 covers 18 residues. CDR3 in amino acids: CASSVEDGWGRAYNEQFF. The CDR3 DNA reads as TGTGCCAGCAGCGTAGAGGATGGATGGGGGCGGGCCTACAATGAGCAGTTCTTC.

The CDR3 region has the DNA TGTGCCAGCAGCGTAGGATCTCTAGCGGGGGGAGACAATGAGCAGTTCTTC. Translating it yields CASSVGSLAGGDNEQFF. The V gene is TRBV7-2, the J gene TRBJ2-1, with 11 nucleotides matching TRBD2. J lost 5 bases, V lost 5 bases, and 11 bases had no gene match. The germline V gene encodes CDR1 SGHTA and CDR2 FQGNSA. CDR3 length: 17 amino acids. The full variable domain, its missing parts supplied by reference TRBV7-2 and TRBJ2-1, is GAGVSQSPSNKVTEKGKDVELRCDPISGHTALYWYRQSLGQGLEFLIYFQGNSAPDKSGLPSDRFSAERTGGSVSTLTIQRTQQEDSAVYLCASSVGSLAGGDNEQFFGPGTRLTVL.

The chain recombines TRBV19 with TRBJ2-1; no clear D. This CDR3 contains 14 residues. Germline CDR1 reads LNHDA; CDR2 reads SQIVND (reference sequence). Trimming stripped 3 bases from V and 0 bases from J, with 6 bases between. In nucleotides, the CDR3 is TGTGCCAGTAGTATTCTCTACTCCTACAATGAGCAGTTCTTC. Translating gives CASSILYSYNEQFF.

The CDR3 here is CASSWSGGGELFF. The CDR3 DNA reads TGTGCCAGCAGCTGGTCAGGGGGAGGGGAGCTGTTTTTT. This sequence joins TRBV5-5 and TRBJ2-2, with 7 bases matching TRBD1. Germline CDR1 and CDR2: SGHKS and YYEKEE (reference sequence). V lost 3 bases and J lost 8; bases outside the gene matches: 4. CDR3 length: 13 residues.